The 32 T cell receptor beta chains below all came from one sample that was sequenced in a study of radiotherapy plus CTLA-4 blockade in lung cancer. TCRdb's copy holds only in-frame clones and misses some; the assay was immunoSEQ multiplex PCR. This table holds more than 1,500 clones, roughly 90% found once. The sample was tumor tissue, taken from a patient treated with radiotherapy plus ipilimumab. The source is a human donor with non-small cell lung cancer who had a complete response to radiotherapy plus ipilimumab.

This clone has only one observation. V is TRBV29-1 and J is TRBJ2-7, with TRBD2 matching 8 bases. The germline V gene encodes CDR1 SQVTM and CDR2 ANQGSEA. The CDR3 extends over 16 amino acids. V was pared by 5 bases and J by 4 bases, with 16 bases of the junction left unmatched. CDR3 coding DNA: TGCAGCGTTTACGTAGCGGGATCGAATATAGGGTACGAGCAGTACTTC. Protein: CSVYVAGSNIGYEQYF.

With respect to this clone: No DNA is shown, since the ends of the CDR3 on it are uncertain; the CDR3 is the one TCRdb lists. V and J are TRBV5-5 and TRBJ1-2; TRBD1 was called by the table and not checked on the DNA. Per the germline V gene, CDR1 is SGHKS and CDR2 is YYEKEE (reference sequence). Ends included, the CDR3 has 13 residues. This CDR3 is CASSLVFGQGATF.

The CDR3 loop is CASSLVAVAEAFF. For the CDR3, the DNA is TGTGCCAGCAGCTTAGTTGCGGTCGCTGAAGCTTTCTTT. The chain links TRBV11-2 to TRBJ1-1; D remains unclear. The V and J ends lost 1 base and 6 bases respectively, with 9 bases between them. CDR3 size: 13 residues. Germline-derived CDR1 and CDR2 are SGHAT and FQNNGV.

The V gene is TRBV11-2, the J gene TRBJ2-2; the D is unclear. CDR3 length: 14 amino acids. Trimming left V 5 bases short and J 5 bases short, with 12 bases between. Germline V CDR1 and CDR2: SGHAT, FQNNGV. The CDR3 spells CASSALMRTGELFF. As DNA, the CDR3 is TGTGCCAGCAGCGCACTGATGCGGACCGGGGAGCTGTTTTTT.

This chain links TRBV7-2 with TRBJ2-6; D may be TRBD1 or TRBD2 (6 bases each). CDR3 length: 15 residues. Trimming removed 5 bases at V and 2 bases at J, with 10 bases between. The germline gives CDR1 SGHTA, CDR2 FQGNSA. CDR3 in DNA: TGTGCCAGCAGCAAGGGGGGAGCTGGGGCCAACGTCCTGACTTTC. Translation: CASSKGGAGANVLTF. The whole variable domain, filled in from reference TRBV7-2 and TRBJ2-6, reads GAGVSQSPSNKVTEKGKDVELRCDPISGHTALYWYRQSLGQGLEFLIYFQGNSAPDKSGLPSDRFSAERTGGSVSTLTIQRTQQEDSAVYLCASSKGGAGANVLTFGAGSRLTVL.

The genes are TRBV14 and TRBJ2-2; unclear D gene. The CDR3 covers 15 residues. V was cut by 3 bases and J by 5 bases, with 13 bases left in between. Germline V gives CDR1 SGHDN, CDR2 FVKESK. As DNA, the CDR3 is TGTGCCAGCAGCCAGCTAAGGGCTAGGACCGGGGAGCTGTTTTTT. This sequence encodes CASSQLRARTGELFF.

This clone was seen just once. The genes are TRBV9 and TRBJ2-2; 9 bases align to TRBD2. The germline V gene encodes CDR1 SGDLS and CDR2 YYNGEE. The CDR3 has 18 residues. With 4 bases clipped from V and 4 bases from J, the junction kept 14 bases outside the gene matches. The CDR3 DNA follows: TGTGCCAGCAGCCCTAGGACTAGCGACTACCGAGGCACCGGGGAGCTGTTTTTT. Residues: CASSPRTSDYRGTGELFF.

The chain carries TRBV2 and TRBJ1-1; 9 bases are a match to TRBD1. CDR3 size: 13 residues. Germline CDR1 and CDR2: SNHLY and FYNNEI. V shed 6 bases, J shed 8 bases, and the junction held 7 bases outside the gene matches. The CDR3 here is CASRADGQGEAFF. In DNA form, the CDR3 reads TGTGCCAGCAGGGCTGATGGACAGGGGGAAGCTTTCTTT.

This chain joins TRBV27 and TRBJ1-5; no clear D gene. There are 16 residues in the CDR3. Trimming took 0 bases from V and 0 from J, leaving 9 bases between them. CDR1 is MNHEY and CDR2 is SMNVEV in the germline V gene (reference sequence). The CDR3 DNA sequence: TGTGCCAGCAGTTTATCGTCAGGAGATAGCAATCAGCCCCAGCATTTT. The encoded protein is CASSLSSGDSNQPQHF.

This chain connects TRBV15 to TRBJ2-3, with D unresolved. Germline V gene data show CDR1 as LNHNV and CDR2 as YYDKDF (reference sequence). CDR3 size: 15 residues. V lost 3 bases to trimming and J lost 4 bases, with 14 bases between them. This chain's CDR3 is CATSRRTVVSDTQYF. The CDR3 DNA sequence: TGTGCCACCAGCAGGAGGACCGTAGTTTCAGATACGCAGTATTTT.

V is TRBV20-1 and J is TRBJ2-3; D ambiguous. This CDR3 is 11 amino acids long. V was cut by 6 bases and J by 4 bases, with 8 bases left in between. Per the germline V gene, CDR1 is DFQATT and CDR2 is SNEGSKA (reference sequence). The CDR3, as DNA: TGCAGTGCCGAACTGGCAGATACGCAGTATTTT. Encoded protein: CSAELADTQYF.

CDR3: CASSPKTGNPSGANVLTF. As DNA, the CDR3 is TGTGCCAGCTCACCAAAGACAGGAAACCCCTCTGGGGCCAACGTCCTGACTTTC. This chain uses TRBV18 with TRBJ2-6; a weak D match, TRBD1 (6 bases). Trimming took 2 bases from V and 0 from J, leaving 14 bases between them. CDR3 length: 18 residues. Germline CDR1 reads KGHSH; CDR2 reads LQKENI.

The gene calls are TRBV11-3 and TRBJ2-1; D may be TRBD1 or TRBD2 (6 bases each). The CDR3 consists of 16 residues. V lost 5 bases, J lost 1 base, and 15 bases lay in between. From germline, CDR1 is SGHNT and CDR2 YENEEA. This CDR3 reads CASSTNRGLSYNEQFF. Here the CDR3 DNA reads TGTGCCAGCAGCACCAATCGGGGGCTTTCCTACAATGAGCAGTTCTTC.

The chain is built from TRBV7-2 and TRBJ1-2, with D possibly being TRBD1 (6 bases). The V end lost 5 bases, the J end lost 3 bases, and 13 bases lay between the germline ends. Germline loops: CDR1 SGHTA, CDR2 FQGNSA. CDR3 size: 14 residues. The CDR3 DNA is TGTGCCAGCAGCACCCCTCAGGGGTACTATGGCTACACCTTC. It specifies CASSTPQGYYGYTF.

Details on this clone: The junction does not match germline at one end; this may be a read error. V gene TRBV9 combines with J gene TRBJ2-3; 8 bases agree with TRBD2. CDR3 length: 16 amino acids. Germline V CDR1 and CDR2: SGDLS, YYNGEE. The CDR3 spells CAGSPGVAGITDTQYF. The CDR3, as DNA: TGTGCCGGCAGCCCAGGGGTAGCGGGGATCACAGATACGCAGTATTTT.

This sequence joins TRBV29-1 and TRBJ2-7; D remains unclear. The V end lost 0 bases, the J end lost 2 bases, and 11 bases lay between the germline ends. Germline V CDR1 and CDR2: SQVTM, ANQGSEA. The CDR3 spans 14 residues. The CDR3 loop reads CSVEDDTDPYEQYF. In nucleotides, the CDR3 is TGCAGCGTTGAAGACGATACTGATCCCTACGAGCAGTACTTC.

V usage is TRBV11-2 and J usage is TRBJ1-4, with no clear D. CDR1 and CDR2 (germline): SGHAT, FQNNGV. V was trimmed by 5 bases and J by 7 bases, leaving 17 bases between them. The CDR3 covers 15 residues. The CDR3 loop is CASSHVRGLGEKLFF. The CDR3 coding sequence is TGTGCCAGCAGCCACGTTCGGGGATTGGGTGAAAAACTGTTTTTT.

The rearrangement joins TRBV28 to TRBJ1-4, with no clear D. Germline V gene lookup returns CDR1 MDHEN and CDR2 SYDVKM. There are 12 residues in the CDR3. Deletions cut 3 bases from V and 5 bases from J, with 4 bases between. CDR3 residues: CASSLKNEKLFF. CDR3 nucleotides: TGTGCCAGCAGTTTGAAGAATGAAAAACTGTTTTTT.

The V and J genes are TRBV11-3 and TRBJ2-7; 8 bases agree with TRBD2. The CDR3 is made up of 14 amino acids. CDR1 is SGHNT, CDR2 YENEEA, per germline. The DNA of the CDR3 is TGTGCCAGCAGCTTAAGCGGGAGCTCCTATGAGCAGTACGTC. Its translation is CASSLSGSSYEQYV.

This chain links TRBV9 with TRBJ2-3, with 11 bases that match TRBD2. Losses at the gene ends were 4 bases for V and 3 bases for J; bases not matched to a gene: 4. The CDR3 runs 15 residues. Germline V CDR1 and CDR2: SGDLS, YYNGEE. CDR3 amino acids: CASSFSGGATDTQYF. CDR3 nucleotide sequence: TGTGCCAGCAGCTTTAGCGGGGGGGCTACAGATACGCAGTATTTT.

This chain uses TRBV4-3 with TRBJ2-1, with 12 bases fitting TRBD2. The CDR3 is made up of 16 amino acids. The junction had 3 bases not matched to a gene; V was cut back by 2 bases and J by 4 bases. CDR1 LGHNA and CDR2 YSLEER come from the germline V gene. The CDR3 coding sequence is TGCGCCAGCAGCCAATGGACTAGCGGGGCTTACAATGAGCAGTTCTTC. Translated, it gives CASSQWTSGAYNEQFF.

The chain combines TRBV5-1 with TRBJ2-7; the D call may be TRBD1 or TRBD2 (6 bases each). From germline, CDR1 is SGHRS and CDR2 YFSETQ. CDR3 size: 15 residues. V was pared by 1 base and J by 0 bases, with 11 bases between. The CDR3 is CASSLLGGTSYEQYF. In DNA, the CDR3 is TGCGCCAGCAGCTTGTTGGGGGGCACCTCCTACGAGCAGTACTTC.

A few counts support this clone. This chain uses TRBV7-2 with TRBJ2-1; D is possibly TRBD2 (6 bases). CDR1 and CDR2 (germline): SGHTA, FQGNSA. V gave up 5 bases and J gave up 9 bases, with 8 bases separating them. The CDR3 spans 11 residues. DNA of the CDR3: TGTGCCAGCAGCCCGCGGGGTGAGCAGTTCTTC. Protein product: CASSPRGEQFF.

The chain is built from TRBV15 and TRBJ1-4, with D tentatively TRBD1 (5 bases). This CDR3 contains 15 residues. Germline CDR1 reads LNHNV; CDR2 reads YYDKDF (reference sequence). Between the trimmed V and J ends, which lost 1 base and 8 bases, there was a span of 14 bases. The CDR3 region has the DNA TGTGCCACCAGCAGAGTGGGGACCTTGGGGGAAAAACTGTTTTTT. Encoded protein: CATSRVGTLGEKLFF.

The rearrangement links TRBV10-2 to TRBJ1-3, with a weak D call TRBD1 (5 bases). The germline V gene has CDR1 WSHSY and CDR2 SAAADI. V gave up 5 bases and J gave up 4 bases, with 12 bases separating them. CDR3 size: 14 residues. The chain's CDR3 is CASSQGGSGNTIYF. The CDR3 bases are TGCGCCAGCAGTCAGGGAGGCTCCGGAAACACCATATATTTT.

The V and J genes are TRBV6-1 and TRBJ1-4, with a tentative D call TRBD1 (5 bases). Germline lookup yields CDR1 MNHNS and CDR2 SASEGT. The CDR3 consists of 15 residues. V lost 8 bases and J 7 bases, leaving 20 bases between the germline ends. The CDR3 coding sequence is TGTGCCAGCGCTGAACCTCTTCGGCAGGGTGAAAAACTGTTTTTT. Translated: CASAEPLRQGEKLFF.

The J gene is TRBJ2-5, the V gene TRBV15; D is unresolved. The CDR3 has 15 amino acids. Germline V CDR1 and CDR2: LNHNV, YYDKDF (reference sequence). V lost 0 bases and J lost 2, with 10 bases in between. The CDR3: CATSREGGNQETQYF. The CDR3, as DNA: TGTGCCACCAGCAGAGAGGGTGGCAATCAAGAGACCCAGTACTTC.

J is TRBJ2-3 and V is TRBV27, with 8 bases fitting TRBD1. CDR3 length equals 15 residues. Germline V gene sequence: CDR1 MNHEY, CDR2 SMNVEV (reference sequence). J was trimmed by 2 bases and V by 5 bases; bases with no gene match: 6. DNA of the CDR3: TGTGCCAGCAGTCCGCGGACAGGGTCCACAGATACGCAGTATTTT. It is translated as CASSPRTGSTDTQYF.

The V gene is TRBV4-3, the J gene TRBJ2-1, with D tentatively TRBD2 (6 bases). Trimming shortened V by 0 bases and J by 0 bases, and 12 bases separated the two germline ends. Germline lookup yields CDR1 LGHNA and CDR2 YSLEER. The CDR3 runs 17 residues. The CDR3 bases are TGCGCCAGCAGCCAAGAGGGTAACGGGAGCTCCTACAATGAGCAGTTCTTC. It yields the protein CASSQEGNGSSYNEQFF.

V gene TRBV7-2 combines with J gene TRBJ2-7; 9 nucleotides match TRBD1. CDR3 length: 15 residues. CDR1 is SGHTA and CDR2 is FQGNSA in the germline V gene. After removal of 5 bases from V and 1 base from J, the junction contained 6 bases not matched to a gene. The CDR3 here is CASSPRQGGSYEQYF. The CDR3 nucleotides read TGTGCCAGCAGCCCCCGACAGGGGGGATCCTACGAGCAGTACTTC. The full variable domain, rest sourced from reference TRBV7-2 and TRBJ2-7, is GAGVSQSPSNKVTEKGKDVELRCDPISGHTALYWYRQSLGQGLEFLIYFQGNSAPDKSGLPSDRFSAERTGGSVSTLTIQRTQQEDSAVYLCASSPRQGGSYEQYFGPGTRLTVT.

The V call is TRBV4-3, the J call TRBJ1-5; 7 bases line up with TRBD1. This CDR3 spans 14 amino acids. The V and J ends lost 3 bases and 4 bases, in that order; junction bases with no gene match: 3. From germline, CDR1 is LGHNA and CDR2 YSLEER. The chain's CDR3 is CASSQNRGNQPQHF. CDR3 in DNA: TGCGCCAGCAGCCAGAACAGGGGAAATCAGCCCCAGCATTTT.

Worth noting for this clone: One end of the junction varies from germline; a read error may be responsible. The rearrangement links TRBV7-2 to TRBJ1-5; 12 positions match TRBD1. Germline CDR1 reads SGHTA; CDR2 reads FQGNSA. This CDR3 is 16 amino acids long. CDR3 in DNA: TGTGCCAGCAGCTTATACGGGACAGGGGGCAACCAGCCCCAGCATTTT. Translation gives CASSLYGTGGNQPQHF.